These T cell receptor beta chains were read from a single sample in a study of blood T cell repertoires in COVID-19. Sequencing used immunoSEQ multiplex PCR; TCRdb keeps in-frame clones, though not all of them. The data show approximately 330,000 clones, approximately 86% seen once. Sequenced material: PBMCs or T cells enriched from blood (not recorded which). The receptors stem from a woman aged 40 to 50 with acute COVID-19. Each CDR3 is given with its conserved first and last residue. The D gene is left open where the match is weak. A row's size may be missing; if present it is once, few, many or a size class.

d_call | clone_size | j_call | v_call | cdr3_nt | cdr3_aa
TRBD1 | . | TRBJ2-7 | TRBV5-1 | TGCGCCAGCAGCTGGCGCGGACAGGGGAACGAGCAGTACTTC | CASSWRGQGNEQYF
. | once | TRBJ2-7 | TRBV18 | TGTGCCAGCTCACCTGGGCAGCGGGCCTACGAGCAGTACTTC | CASSPGQRAYEQYF
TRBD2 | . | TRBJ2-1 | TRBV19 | TGTGCCAGTAGTATGGGGCTAGCGGGAGATGAGCAGTTCTTC | CASSMGLAGDEQFF
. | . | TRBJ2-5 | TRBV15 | TGTGCCACCAGCAGAGATACGGGCAGGGGTGAGACCCAGTACTTC | CATSRDTGRGETQYF
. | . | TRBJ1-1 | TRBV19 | TGTGCCAGTAGTATCGCACAGGGAGTGAACACTGAAGCTTTCTTT | CASSIAQGVNTEAFF
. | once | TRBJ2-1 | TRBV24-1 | TGTGCCACCAGTGTAGGGGGACCCTCCTACAATGAGCAGTTCTTC | CATSVGGPSYNEQFF
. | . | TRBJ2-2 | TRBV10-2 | TGCGCCAGCAGTGCGACAGGGAGGCCCGGGGAGCTGTTTTTT | CASSATGRPGELFF
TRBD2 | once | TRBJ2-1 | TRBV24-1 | TGTGCCACCAGTGATACCGGGACTAGTCACAATGAGCAGTTCTTC | CATSDTGTSHNEQFF
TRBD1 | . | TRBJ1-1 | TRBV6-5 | TGTGCCAGCAGTACGGACAGGGGGAAGACCACTGAAGCTTTCTTT | CASSTDRGKTTEAFF
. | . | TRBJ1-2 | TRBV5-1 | TGCGCCAGCAGCTTGGCCGCAGGGGTTAACTATGGCTACACCTTC | CASSLAAGVNYGYTF
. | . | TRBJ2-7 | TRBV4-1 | TGCGCCAGCAGCCAGAATACAGGATCTACCTACGAGCAGTACTTC | CASSQNTGSTYEQYF
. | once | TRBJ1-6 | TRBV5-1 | TGCGCCAACCGGGACAATAATTCACCCCTCCACTTT | CANRDNNSPLHF
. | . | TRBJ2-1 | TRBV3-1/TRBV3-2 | TGTGCCAGCAGCGTCCCGGGTGAGCAGTTCTTC | CASSVPGEQFF
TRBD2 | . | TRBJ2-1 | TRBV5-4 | TGTGCCAGCAGCTTGGAACTAGCGGGGATAAATGAGCAGTTCTTC | CASSLELAGINEQFF
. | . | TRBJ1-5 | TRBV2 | TGTGCCAGCAGTTCCCAGCGGGGCAATCAGCCCCAGCATTTT | CASSSQRGNQPQHF
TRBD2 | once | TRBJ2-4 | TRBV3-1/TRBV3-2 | TGTGCCAGCAGCCCTGTGGGGGGGTTAACCAAAAACATTCAGTACTTC | CASSPVGGLTKNIQYF
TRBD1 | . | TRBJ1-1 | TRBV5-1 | TGCGCCAGCAGTGGGACAGGGTTAGAGGGCACTGAAGCTTTCTTT | CASSGTGLEGTEAFF
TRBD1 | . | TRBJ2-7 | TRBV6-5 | TGTGCCAGCAGCCTGACAGGGGGCGAGCAGTACTTC | CASSLTGGEQYF
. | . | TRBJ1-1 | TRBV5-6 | TGTGCCAGCAGCTTGGCCACTGGGGGGGCTTTCTTT | CASSLATGGAFF
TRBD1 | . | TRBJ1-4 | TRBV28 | TGTGCCAGCAGTTCGGGGGACAGGACTAATGAAAAACTGTTTTTT | CASSSGDRTNEKLFF
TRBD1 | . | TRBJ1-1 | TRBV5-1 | TGCGCCAGCAGCTTGGCCGGGACAGGCGACGTTGGAGCTTTCTTT | CASSLAGTGDVGAFF
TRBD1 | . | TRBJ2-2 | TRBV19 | TGTGCCAGTAACAACAGGGGTCCCACCGGGGAGCTGTTTTTT | CASNNRGPTGELFF
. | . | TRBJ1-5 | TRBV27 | TGTGCCAGCAGTTTGTCAGGGCGATATAGCAATCAGCCCCAGCATTTT | CASSLSGRYSNQPQHF
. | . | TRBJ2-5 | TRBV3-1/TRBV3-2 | TGTGCCAGCAGCCAGGGCAGAAAAGAAGAGACCCAGTACTTC | CASSQGRKEETQYF
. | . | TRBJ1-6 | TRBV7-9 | TGTGCCAGCAGCTTTGGGGGGGTGGATAATTCACCCCTCCACTTT | CASSFGGVDNSPLHF